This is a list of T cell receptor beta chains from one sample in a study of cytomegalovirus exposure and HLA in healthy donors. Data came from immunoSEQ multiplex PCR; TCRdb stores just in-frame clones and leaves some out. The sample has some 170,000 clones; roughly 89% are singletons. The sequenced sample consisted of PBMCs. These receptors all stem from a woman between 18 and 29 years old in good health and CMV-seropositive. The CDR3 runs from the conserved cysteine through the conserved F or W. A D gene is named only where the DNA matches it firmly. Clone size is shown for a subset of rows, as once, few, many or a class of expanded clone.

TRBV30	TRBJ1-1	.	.	CAWTSLIGGRNTEAFF	TGTGCCTGGACCTCTCTGATAGGGGGACGGAACACTGAAGCTTTCTTT
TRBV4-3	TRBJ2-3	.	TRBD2	CASSRDPLAGTDTQYF	TGCGCCAGCAGCCGTGACCCACTAGCGGGAACTGATACGCAGTATTTT
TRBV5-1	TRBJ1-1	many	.	CASSFEWAWDTEAFF	TGCGCCAGCAGCTTTGAGTGGGCCTGGGACACTGAAGCTTTCTTT
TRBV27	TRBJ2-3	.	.	CASTGLGTSTDTQYF	TGTGCCAGCACCGGGCTAGGGACTTCCACAGATACGCAGTATTTT
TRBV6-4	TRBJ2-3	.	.	CASSDSVGGGADTQYF	TGTGCCAGCAGTGACTCGGTAGGAGGGGGGGCAGATACGCAGTATTTT
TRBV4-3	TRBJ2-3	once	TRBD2	CASSHRTSIDTQYF	TGCGCCAGCAGCCACCGGACTAGTATAGATACGCAGTATTTT
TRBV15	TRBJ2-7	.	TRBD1	CATSRKSQGSPYEQYF	TGTGCCACCAGCAGAAAATCACAGGGGTCCCCCTACGAGCAGTACTTC
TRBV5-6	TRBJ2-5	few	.	CASSLQSGETQYF	TGTGCCAGCAGCTTGCAGTCCGGGGAGACCCAGTACTTC
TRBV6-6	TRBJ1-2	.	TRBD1	CASSSTGDLGGYTF	TGTGCCAGCAGTTCGACAGGGGACCTCGGGGGCTACACCTTC
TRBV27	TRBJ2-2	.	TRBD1	CASRTGQGQRWWWSGELFF	TGTGCCAGCAGGACTGGACAGGGGCAAAGGTGGTGGTGGTCCGGGGAGCTGTTTTTT
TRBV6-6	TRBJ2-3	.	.	CASSYSSGKGTDTQYF	TGTGCCAGCAGTTACTCCTCAGGGAAGGGTACAGATACGCAGTATTTT
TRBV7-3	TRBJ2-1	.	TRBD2	CASSVTGTSDEQFF	TGTGCCAGCAGCGTAACCGGGACTAGCGATGAGCAGTTCTTC
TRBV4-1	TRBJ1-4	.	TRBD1	CASSQETGEVKLFF	TGCGCCAGCAGCCAAGAAACAGGGGAAGTAAAACTGTTTTTT
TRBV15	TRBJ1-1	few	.	CATSRAGASNTEAFF	TGTGCCACCAGCAGAGCAGGGGCGAGTAACACTGAAGCTTTCTTT
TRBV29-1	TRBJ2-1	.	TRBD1	CSVEQGAGEQFF	TGCAGCGTTGAACAGGGGGCAGGTGAGCAGTTCTTC
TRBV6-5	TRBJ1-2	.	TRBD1	CASSRRGFIYGYTF	TGTGCCAGCAGTCGCAGGGGGTTCATCTATGGCTACACCTTC
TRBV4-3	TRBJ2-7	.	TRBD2	CASSLWASGRPREQYF	TGCGCCAGCAGCCTCTGGGCTAGCGGGAGGCCCCGGGAGCAGTACTTC
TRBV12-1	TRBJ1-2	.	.	CASSFYRGANYGYTF	TGTGCCAGCAGCTTTTACAGGGGGGCTAACTATGGCTACACCTTC
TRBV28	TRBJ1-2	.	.	CASSALGADYGYTF	TGTGCCAGCAGTGCCTTGGGGGCAGACTATGGCTACACCTTC
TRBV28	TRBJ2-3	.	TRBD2	CASSSWGRGTDTQYF	TGTGCCAGCAGTTCTTGGGGGAGGGGCACAGATACGCAGTATTTT
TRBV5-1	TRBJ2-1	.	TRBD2	CATKEREDPYNEQFF	TGCGCCACCAAAGAGCGGGAGGACCCCTACAATGAGCAGTTCTTC
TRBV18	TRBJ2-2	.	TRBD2	CASSPGLDNTGELFF	TGTGCCAGCTCACCTGGACTAGACAACACCGGGGAGCTGTTTTTT
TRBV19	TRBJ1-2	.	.	CASSIVGEYGYTF	TGTGCCAGTAGTATAGTGGGAGAATATGGCTACACCTTC
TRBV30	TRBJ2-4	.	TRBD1	CAWGPGGAIQYF	TGTGCCTGGGGGCCAGGGGGAGCCATTCAGTACTTC
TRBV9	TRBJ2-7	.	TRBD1	CASSPRTGGFYEQYF	TGTGCCAGCAGCCCCCGGACAGGGGGCTTCTACGAGCAGTACTTC
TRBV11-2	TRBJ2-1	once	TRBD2	CASSLLAGGHEQFF	TGTGCCAGCAGCTTGCTAGCGGGAGGTCATGAGCAGTTCTTC
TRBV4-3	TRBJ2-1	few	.	CASSQYSGGSYNEQFF	TGCGCCAGCAGCCAATATAGCGGAGGATCCTACAATGAGCAGTTCTTC
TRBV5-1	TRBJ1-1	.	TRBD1	CASSIPGQGENTEAFF	TGCGCCAGCAGCATACCGGGACAGGGAGAGAACACTGAAGCTTTCTTT
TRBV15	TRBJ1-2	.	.	CATSRDRFIGGYGYTF	TGTGCCACCAGCAGAGATCGGTTTATAGGGGGCTATGGCTACACCTTC
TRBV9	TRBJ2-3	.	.	CASSVGPNPSTDTQYF	TGTGCCAGCAGCGTAGGGCCCAATCCGAGCACAGATACGCAGTATTTT
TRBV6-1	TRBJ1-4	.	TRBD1	CASSLDRVDEKLFF	TGTGCCAGCAGTTTGGACAGGGTTGATGAAAAACTGTTTTTT
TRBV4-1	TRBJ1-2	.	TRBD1	CASSQVDRVRGGYTF	TGCGCCAGCAGCCAAGTGGACAGGGTCCGAGGGGGCTACACCTTC
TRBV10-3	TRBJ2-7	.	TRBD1	CAISDRDRGHEQYF	TGTGCCATCAGTGACCGTGACAGGGGTCACGAGCAGTACTTC
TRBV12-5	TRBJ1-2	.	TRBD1	CASGLARDTGAYGYTF	TGTGCTAGTGGTTTGGCCCGCGATACAGGGGCCTATGGCTACACCTTC
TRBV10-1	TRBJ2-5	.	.	CASSEGTGRETQYF	TGCGCCAGCAGTGAGGGGACTGGACGGGAGACCCAGTACTTC
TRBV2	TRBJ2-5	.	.	CASSESRQYF	TGTGCCAGCAGTGAAAGCCGTCAGTACTTC
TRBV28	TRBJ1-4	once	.	CASSLSSGATNEKLFF	TGTGCCAGCAGTTTAAGTTCAGGGGCAACTAATGAAAAACTGTTTTTT
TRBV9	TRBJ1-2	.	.	CASSVPPPDIYGYTF	TGTGCCAGCAGCGTACCCCCCCCCGACATCTATGGCTACACCTTC
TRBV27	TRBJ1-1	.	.	CASSFQGGRAEAFF	TGTGCCAGCAGTTTTCAGGGAGGAAGGGCTGAAGCTTTCTTT
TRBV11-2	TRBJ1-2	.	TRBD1	CASSSGQYYGYTF	TGTGCCAGCAGCTCGGGACAGTATTATGGCTACACCTTC
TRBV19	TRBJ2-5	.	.	CASSMGGGGETQYF	TGTGCCAGTAGTATGGGCGGGGGCGGTGAGACCCAGTACTTC
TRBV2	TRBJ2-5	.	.	CASRMASQETQYF	TGTGCCAGCAGAATGGCTAGTCAAGAGACCCAGTACTTC
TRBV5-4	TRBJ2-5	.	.	CASSHLPDRLETQYF	TGTGCCAGCAGCCACCTTCCGGACAGACTTGAGACCCAGTACTTC
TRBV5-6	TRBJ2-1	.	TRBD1	CASSLRQGALNEQFF	TGTGCCAGCAGCTTACGGCAGGGGGCACTCAATGAGCAGTTCTTC
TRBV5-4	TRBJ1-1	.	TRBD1	CASSLTDRTLNTEAFF	TGTGCCAGCAGCTTGACGGACAGGACCTTGAACACTGAAGCTTTCTTT
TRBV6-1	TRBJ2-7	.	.	CASSDRTVTYEQYF	TGTGCCAGCAGTGACAGGACAGTAACCTACGAGCAGTACTTC
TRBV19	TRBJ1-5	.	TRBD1	CASIGKAGQGLQPQHF	TGTGCCAGTATAGGGAAGGCAGGACAGGGCTTGCAGCCCCAGCATTTT
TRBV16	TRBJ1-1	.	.	CASSQLTGDTEAFF	TGTGCCAGCAGCCAATTAACGGGGGACACTGAAGCTTTCTTT
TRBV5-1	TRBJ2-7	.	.	CASSPGYEQYF	TGCGCCAGCAGTCCAGGGTACGAGCAGTACTTC
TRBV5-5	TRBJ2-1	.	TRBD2	CASSPPTGLAGNNEQFF	TGTGCCAGCAGCCCCCCCACCGGACTAGCGGGAAACAATGAGCAGTTCTTC
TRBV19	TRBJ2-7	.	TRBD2	CASGSSGGEQYF	TGTGCCAGTGGATCCAGCGGGGGCGAGCAGTACTTC
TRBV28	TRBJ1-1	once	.	CASSKSRGEAFF	TGTGCCAGCAGCAAGTCAAGGGGTGAAGCTTTCTTT
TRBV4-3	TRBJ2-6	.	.	CASSQEPGSGANVLTF	TGCGCCAGCAGCCAAGAACCGGGCTCTGGGGCCAACGTCCTGACTTTC